This T cell receptor beta chain was profiled in a study of cytomegalovirus exposure and HLA in healthy donors. The overall study: Previous work identified 120 million or so unique TCR beta sequences from about 200 million T cells.

Notes on this clone: Its target is unknown.

The PCR ran on 60 Vbeta and 13 Jbeta primers. Here immunoSEQ multiplex PCR was the method, and the copy in TCRdb shows in-frame clones only, minus some. Listed are approximately 140,000 clones; 1.5% to 2% falls within the top ten. Study-level findings and limits: Later analysis found that TCR beta chains associated with HLA were more clonally expanded than other, equally common chains. As immune exposure information, only CMV serostatus was available.

Trimming took 1 base from V and 7 from J; bases not matched to a gene: 6. CDR3 length equals 14 residues. Looked up from germline, CDR1 is GTSNPN and CDR2 is SVGIG (reference sequence). The sequencing sample was made of PBMCs. This receptor was identified in a woman in her forties or fifties in good health and CMV-seronegative. The chain has TRBV30 and TRBJ1-5; 8 nucleotides match TRBD1. The CDR3 protein is CAWSGGQAAQPQHF. The CDR3 nucleotides are TGTGCCTGGAGTGGGGGACAGGCCGCGCAGCCCCAGCATTTT.